Shown below are 30 T cell receptor beta chains from a single sample sequenced in a study of spatial heterogeneity in lung cancer. A single record per CDR3 protein comes from TCRdb applying MiXCR to the 5' RACE reads. This sample has approximately 10,000 distinct CDR3 sequences, with over 4.5% found just once. Their cognate antigens are unknown. General study findings and limits: One measure, the expanded intratumoral alpha and beta TCR count, tracked tumor mutation counts.

The time point here: sample taken at primary tumor resection. This sample comprised lung tumor tissue, obtained at surgery. These receptors originate from a male donor with early-stage non-small cell lung cancer.

The table lists this clonotype with many counts. This rearrangement joins TRBV12-3 or TRBV12-4 to TRBJ2-2, with 7 bases identical to TRBD1. J lost 6 bases, V lost 6 bases, and 10 bases had no gene match. The CDR3 has 15 residues. CDR3 sequence reads: CASSLIGQAPGELFF. CDR3 sequence (DNA): TGTGCCAGCAGCCTCATCGGACAGGCGCCCGGGGAGCTGTTTTTT.

The table lists this clonotype with a few counts. J is TRBJ2-2 and V is TRBV7-8; D not resolved. The CDR3 length is 12 residues. V lost 4 bases and J 8 bases, leaving 8 bases between the germline ends. Germline values: CDR1 SGHVS, CDR2 FQNEAQ. In DNA, the CDR3 is TGTGCCAGCAGCTCCTCTCCGGGGGAGCTGTTTTTT. Translated, it gives CASSSSPGELFF.

In its sample, this clonotype is medium-sized (0.01 to 0.1%). The chain has TRBV6-1 and TRBJ2-1; D perhaps matches TRBD2 (5 bases). Trimming stripped 4 bases from V and 4 bases from J, with 8 bases between. This CDR3 has 13 amino acids. Germline V gene sequence: CDR1 MNHNS, CDR2 SASEGT. CDR3 residues: CASSAGVYNEQFF. In nucleotides, the CDR3 is TGTGCCAGCAGTGCCGGGGTTTACAATGAGCAGTTCTTC.

Relative to its sample, this clonotype is medium-sized. The chain employs TRBV12-5 and TRBJ1-3; 8 bases agree with TRBD1. The J segment lost 3 bases and the V segment lost 5 bases, leaving 12 bases of the junction unmatched. The germline CDR1 and CDR2 sequences are LGHNT and FRNRAP. The CDR3 consists of 17 residues. In DNA form, the CDR3 reads TGTGCTAGTGGTCTACCTACCAGGGGGCAATATGGAAACACCATATATTTT. It codes for CASGLPTRGQYGNTIYF.

This clonotype was seen many times. The chain is built from TRBV28 and TRBJ2-1; TRBD2 is a possible D gene (6 bases). The CDR3 runs to 12 residues. The germline CDR1 and CDR2 sequences are MDHEN and SYDVKM. The ends were cut back, 7 bases at V and 4 bases at J, with 8 bases in the middle. DNA for the CDR3: TGTGCCAGCAAGGAGGGTTACAATGAGCAGTTCTTC. Translation gives CASKEGYNEQFF.

This clonotype has ten or more counts. This chain connects TRBV12-3 or TRBV12-4 to TRBJ2-3; 7 bases are shared with TRBD2. This CDR3 contains 18 residues. With 1 base clipped from V and 0 bases from J, the junction kept 10 bases outside the gene matches. Here the CDR3 reads CASSLGASGPPSTDTQYF. The DNA of the CDR3 is TGTGCCAGCAGTTTAGGGGCTAGCGGACCCCCTAGCACAGATACGCAGTATTTT.

This clonotype has a count of ten or more. The rearrangement uses TRBV21-1 and TRBJ1-6; the table assigns TRBD1, which was not confirmed against the DNA. TRBV21-1 is an annotated pseudogene. The CDR3 has 17 residues. The CDR3 loop is CASSSGGGSSYNSPLHF. The CDR3 DNA reads as TGTGCCAGCAGCTCTGGAGGGGGGTCGTCCTATAATTCACCCCTCCACTTT.

This clonotype was seen at least ten times. The V gene is TRBV11-3, the J gene TRBJ2-3, with TRBD1 matching over 7 bases. The junction had 0 bases not matched to a gene; V was cut back by 3 bases and J by 3 bases. The length of the CDR3 is 13 residues. The germline CDR1 and CDR2 sequences are SGHNT and YENEEA. The CDR3 region has the DNA TGTGCCAGCAGCTTGGGACAGACAGATACGCAGTATTTT. It codes for CASSLGQTDTQYF.

At least ten counts were recorded for this clonotype. This chain joins TRBV20-1 and TRBJ1-6; the match to TRBD1 covers 8 bases. Germline CDR1 DFQATT, CDR2 SNEGSKA (reference sequence). The CDR3 spans 14 residues. Losses at the gene ends were 7 bases for V and 5 bases for J; bases not matched to a gene: 7. The CDR3 region is CSVTGQVDNSPLHF. CDR3 nucleotide sequence: TGCAGTGTCACGGGACAGGTGGATAATTCACCCCTCCACTTT.

This clonotype was seen ten or more times. V gene TRBV25-1 combines with J gene TRBJ1-2; D is unresolved. V gave up 4 bases and J gave up 8 bases, with 8 bases separating them. Germline CDR1 MGHDK, CDR2 SYGVNS. This CDR3 has 11 residues. The CDR3 DNA follows: TGTGCCAGCAGTGGACTCCCCGGCTACACCTTC. Its translation is CASSGLPGYTF.

Many counts were recorded for this clonotype. This chain connects TRBV6-2 or TRBV6-3 to TRBJ2-7, with 7 bases lining up with TRBD1. The CDR3 runs to 15 residues. V was clipped by 4 bases and J by 3 bases; unmatched bases: 9. The germline gives CDR1 MNHEY, CDR2 SVGEGT. In DNA, the CDR3 is TGTGCCAGCAGTTGGGGGACAGATAACTACTACGAGCAGTACTTC. Translation gives CASSWGTDNYYEQYF.

This clonotype has a count of ten or more. The CDR3 DNA follows: TGTGCCAGCAGTCCTAGCGGGCATACCTACAATGAGCAGTTCTTC. It translates to CASSPSGHTYNEQFF. The chain employs TRBV2 and TRBJ2-1; 8 bases line up with TRBD2. The CDR3 extends over 15 amino acids. The germline CDR1 and CDR2 sequences are SNHLY and FYNNEI. Germline trimming cut 5 bases from V and 2 bases from J; bases unmatched to any gene: 5.

This clonotype has just a few counts. The CDR3 protein is CASSQDTSGATGELFF. CDR3 bases: TGCGCCAGCAGCCAAGATACAAGCGGGGCTACCGGGGAGCTGTTTTTT. This chain links TRBV4-1 with TRBJ2-2; 7 nucleotides align to TRBD2. The CDR3 runs to 16 residues. Germline V gene sequence: CDR1 MGHRA, CDR2 YSYEKL. Germline trimming cut 0 bases from V and 5 bases from J; bases unmatched to any gene: 6.

This clonotype was observed many times. The chain couples TRBV20-1 to TRBJ1-1; D gene uncertain. The CDR3 is 13 amino acids. Germline V gene data show CDR1 as DFQATT and CDR2 as SNEGSKA (reference sequence). V lost 4 bases and J 1 base, leaving 10 bases between the germline ends. CDR3 sequence: CSATAPWNTEAFF. CDR3 nucleotides: TGCAGTGCTACCGCCCCCTGGAACACTGAAGCTTTCTTT.

The table lists this clonotype with a few counts. This chain uses TRBV9 with TRBJ2-1; 8 bases fit TRBD2. After removal of 6 bases from V and 5 bases from J, the junction contained 13 bases not matched to a gene. The germline CDR1 and CDR2 sequences are SGDLS and YYNGEE. The CDR3 length is 16 residues. The CDR3 coding sequence is TGTGCCAGCACTCCGACGGGGGGGAGAGGGCACAATGAGCAGTTCTTC. Protein sequence: CASTPTGGRGHNEQFF.

This clonotype was found many times. This sequence joins TRBV6-2 or TRBV6-3 and TRBJ2-1, with 12 bases that match TRBD1. This CDR3 spans 15 amino acids. Germline V lookup: CDR1 MNHEY, CDR2 SVGEGT. The junction had 8 bases not matched to a gene; V was cut back by 6 bases and J by 8 bases. The CDR3 sequence is CASRSPGQGAYEQFF. The CDR3 DNA reads TGTGCCAGCAGGTCACCGGGACAGGGGGCCTATGAGCAGTTCTTC.

This clonotype was seen at least ten times. The chain joins TRBV5-1 to TRBJ2-2, with TRBD1 matching over 9 bases. The V and J ends lost 4 bases and 1 base, in that order; junction bases with no gene match: 11. Germline V CDR1 and CDR2: SGHRS, YFSETQ. The CDR3 sequence is 18 residues long. The CDR3 DNA reads TGCGCCAGCAGCCTTGGGACAGGGTCTCACTTGAACACCGGGGAGCTGTTTTTT. Its translation: CASSLGTGSHLNTGELFF.

This clonotype is classed as medium-sized. The V gene is TRBV4-1, the J gene TRBJ2-1, with 12 bases matching TRBD2. CDR1 MGHRA and CDR2 YSYEKL come from the germline V gene. With V trimmed by 1 base and J by 4 bases, 5 bases remained unmatched. The CDR3 has 17 amino acids. Here the CDR3 DNA reads TGCGCCAGCAGCCAAGTTGGCACTAGCGGGAGGTACAATGAGCAGTTCTTC. Its protein product is CASSQVGTSGRYNEQFF.

The J gene is TRBJ1-1, the V gene TRBV7-9; D possibly corresponds to TRBD1 (6 bases). Between the trimmed V and J ends, which lost 4 bases and 3 bases, there was a span of 21 bases. The CDR3 loop spans 17 amino acids. Per the germline V gene, CDR1 is SEHNR and CDR2 is FQNEAQ (reference sequence). CDR3 coding DNA: TGTGCCAGCAGCTCTTACCGGGCAGGGGCCCTAGACACTGAAGCTTTCTTT. Amino acid sequence: CASSSYRAGALDTEAFF.

This clonotype qualifies as medium-sized. V and J are TRBV11-2 and TRBJ2-1, with 10 positions matching TRBD2. J was trimmed by 4 bases and V by 2 bases; bases with no gene match: 14. The CDR3 is made up of 19 amino acids. Germline V gene sequence: CDR1 SGHAT, CDR2 FQNNGV. The CDR3 DNA reads TGTGCCAGCAGCTTACCGCCCCCTCTAGCGGGGGTCTTGTACAATGAGCAGTTCTTC. Translating it yields CASSLPPPLAGVLYNEQFF.

V gene TRBV9 combines with J gene TRBJ2-7; 12 bases match TRBD1. CDR3 size: 15 residues. Germline V gene sequence: CDR1 SGDLS, CDR2 YYNGEE. Trimming removed 4 bases from V and 0 bases from J; junction bases left unmatched: 2. DNA for the CDR3: TGTGCCAGCAGCCGGGACAGGGGGCACTCCTACGAGCAGTACTTC. Its protein is CASSRDRGHSYEQYF.

The table lists this clonotype with many counts. This rearrangement joins TRBV12-3 or TRBV12-4 to TRBJ2-5; TRBD1 matches at 10 bases. V gave up 4 bases and J gave up 5 bases; unmatched junction bases: 10. CDR3 length: 16 amino acids. The CDR3 coding sequence is TGTGCCAGCAGTTCCTTACGACAGGGGGCAGGTGAGACCCAGTACTTC. It is translated as CASSSLRQGAGETQYF.

The CDR3 bases are TGCGCCAGCAGCTTGTCGAGGGACAGCTCCTACGAGCAGTACTTC. Amino acids: CASSLSRDSSYEQYF. The chain employs TRBV5-1 and TRBJ2-7; 7 bases line up with TRBD1. The CDR3 loop spans 15 amino acids. The germline V gene encodes CDR1 SGHRS and CDR2 YFSETQ. V trimming: 1 base; J trimming: 0 bases; junction bases outside the gene matches: 4. Full variable domain (outside the CDR3, taken from reference TRBV5-1 and TRBJ2-7): KAGVTQTPRYLIKTRGQQVTLSCSPISGHRSVSWYQQTPGQGLQFLFEYFSETQRNKGNFPGRFSGRQFSNSRSEMNVSTLELGDSALYLCASSLSRDSSYEQYFGPGTRLTVT.

At least ten counts were recorded for this clonotype. The chain couples TRBV4-1 to TRBJ2-1, with 7 bases matching TRBD2. Germline V gene data show CDR1 as MGHRA and CDR2 as YSYEKL. The CDR3 loop spans 16 amino acids. V was pared by 1 base and J by 4 bases, with 7 bases of the junction left unmatched. The CDR3, as DNA: TGCGCCAGCAGCCAAGCGCTAGCGGAGAGATACAATGAGCAGTTCTTC. Protein: CASSQALAERYNEQFF.

Ten or more counts support this clonotype. V and J are TRBV9 and TRBJ1-1; D remains ambiguous. Per germline, CDR1 SGDLS and CDR2 YYNGEE. Trimming cost V 4 bases and J 7 bases, with 11 bases left between them. The CDR3 extends over 12 amino acids. The CDR3 sequence: CASSSDRDEAFF. In DNA, the CDR3 is TGTGCCAGCAGCTCGGACCGGGATGAAGCTTTCTTT.

This clonotype occurred many times. V usage is TRBV29-1 and J usage is TRBJ2-7; 7 bases are a match to TRBD1. The CDR3 sequence is 15 residues long. The V and J ends lost 3 bases and 4 bases, in that order; junction bases with no gene match: 12. The germline CDR1 and CDR2 sequences are SQVTM and ANQGSEA. The CDR3 region is CSVEGAQGVWYEQYF. CDR3 DNA: TGCAGCGTTGAGGGAGCTCAGGGGGTGTGGTACGAGCAGTACTTC.

In its sample, this clonotype ranks as medium-sized. The rearrangement links TRBV7-9 to TRBJ1-2; possible D gene TRBD1, 5 bases. The CDR3 has 17 residues. Germline CDR1 reads SEHNR; CDR2 reads FQNEAQ (reference sequence). Trimming pared 5 bases from V and 5 bases from J, leaving 24 bases between. The DNA for the CDR3 is TGTGCCAGCAGCCCCAAAAATCCGGGGAGGGGACGATATGGCTACACCTTC. It specifies CASSPKNPGRGRYGYTF.

This clonotype was observed many times. The chain has TRBV7-3 and TRBJ2-3; weak D call: TRBD2 (5 bases). The CDR3 spans 14 residues. V lost 4 bases and J lost 8, with 16 bases in between. Germline CDR1 is SGHTA and CDR2 is FQGTGA. CDR3 sequence: CASSSSGRGSTQYF. The CDR3, as DNA: TGTGCCAGCAGCTCATCTGGGAGAGGGAGTACGCAGTATTTT.

This clonotype has more than one count but fewer than ten. The rearrangement links TRBV28 to TRBJ2-6; TRBD2 might be the D (5 bases). The CDR3 length is 15 residues. Trimming took 6 bases from V and 1 from J, leaving 10 bases between them. Germline V gene sequence: CDR1 MDHEN, CDR2 SYDVKM. In DNA form, the CDR3 reads TGTGCCAGCAGGGGAGATACGTCTGGGGCCAACGTCCTGACTTTC. This translates into CASRGDTSGANVLTF.

This clonotype was recorded at least ten times. This chain connects TRBV5-4 to TRBJ2-3, with 8 bases identical to TRBD1. J was trimmed by 5 bases and V by 1 base; bases with no gene match: 3. In germline, CDR1 is SGHNT, CDR2 YYREEE (reference sequence). This CDR3 is built from 14 residues. The CDR3 protein is CASSLQGAKDTQYF. CDR3 coding DNA: TGTGCCAGCAGCTTGCAGGGGGCGAAAGATACGCAGTATTTT.